This T cell receptor beta chain derives from a study of blood T cell repertoires in COVID-19. Study details: Collection of acute and convalescent COVID-19 samples took place in the United States, Italy and Spain. T cells, B-cell-depleted T cells, or PBMCs supplied cDNA or gDNA.

The CDR3 sequence is 13 residues long. Trimming took 4 bases from V and 6 from J; bases not matched to a gene: 5. The V gene's germline CDR1 is SGHNT and CDR2 YYREEE (reference sequence). Here immunoSEQ multiplex PCR was the method, and the copy in TCRdb shows in-frame clones only, minus some. The table includes fewer than 50,000 clones, 76% detected once. The sequence was obtained from an older man with acute or convalescent COVID-19. The sample taken for sequencing was peripheral blood. The V gene is TRBV5-4, the J gene TRBJ2-7; TRBD1 matches at 9 bases. The CDR3 DNA is TGTGCCAGCAGCCGGGACAGGGCAGGCGAGCAGTACTTC. As protein: CASSRDRAGEQYF. Drawing the rest from reference TRBV5-4 and TRBJ2-7, the complete variable domain is ETGVTQSPTHLIKTRGQQVTLRCSSQSGHNTVSWYQQALGQGPQFIFQYYREEENGRGNFPPRFSGLQFPNYSSELNVNALELDDSALYLCASSRDRAGEQYFGPGTRLTVT.